This T cell receptor (beta chain) was obtained from a study of CD8 T cells in ankylosing spondylitis. Study results and caveats: Existing reports had already noted some motif variants in reactive arthritis synovial fluid and blood.

Each TCR beta library was made by quantitative 5'-RACE that incorporated molecular barcodes. TCRdb ran MiXCR on the 5' RACE reads and lists one entry per CDR3 protein. The repertoire consists of about 250,000 distinct CDR3 sequences, with roughly a quarter occurring once and the leading ten covering about 0.6%. The CDR3 is 14 residues long. Germline V CDR1 and CDR2: SNHLY, FYNNEI. Trimming took 6 bases from V and 0 from J; bases not matched to a gene: 3. About this clonotype itself: Its target is unknown.

The sample taken for sequencing was blood, either unsorted or a sorted T cell fraction (not recorded which). J is TRBJ2-3 and V is TRBV2, with TRBD1 identical over 7 bases. The sequence derives from a male donor with ankylosing spondylitis or in good health (not recorded which). CDR3 DNA sequence: TGTGCCAGCAGACCGACAGGGAGCACAGATACGCAGTATTTT. It is translated as CASRPTGSTDTQYF.